This T cell receptor beta chain came from a study of OX40 agonist ivuxolimab in advanced cancers. Looking at the study overall: Every patient in dose escalation had hepatocellular carcinoma, melanoma, renal cell or head and neck cancer. Overall study results and limits: Normalized expansion of T-cell clones was also low for some nonresponders.

Libraries were prepared by immunoSEQ multiplex PCR; TCRdb keeps only in-frame clonotypes and omits some of them. Of about 46,000 clones listed, 82% were seen once; the top ten hold approximately 1.8%. As for this clone: As yet, its antigen is unknown.

The CDR3 consists of 14 residues. Trimming took 0 bases from V and 8 from J, leaving 16 bases between them. Germline CDR1 SQVTM, CDR2 ANQGSEA. The receptor's source is an adult with an advanced solid tumor such as melanoma, head and neck, liver or kidney cancer. The source material was CD4+ or CD8+ T cells sorted from blood, sampled in a trial of the OX40 agonist ivuxolimab. This chain links TRBV29-1 with TRBJ1-2; D possibly corresponds to TRBD1 (5 bases). The CDR3, as DNA: TGCAGCGTTGAAGACCAGGGTGGAAGTTCAGGCTACACCTTC. It yields the protein CSVEDQGGSSGYTF.